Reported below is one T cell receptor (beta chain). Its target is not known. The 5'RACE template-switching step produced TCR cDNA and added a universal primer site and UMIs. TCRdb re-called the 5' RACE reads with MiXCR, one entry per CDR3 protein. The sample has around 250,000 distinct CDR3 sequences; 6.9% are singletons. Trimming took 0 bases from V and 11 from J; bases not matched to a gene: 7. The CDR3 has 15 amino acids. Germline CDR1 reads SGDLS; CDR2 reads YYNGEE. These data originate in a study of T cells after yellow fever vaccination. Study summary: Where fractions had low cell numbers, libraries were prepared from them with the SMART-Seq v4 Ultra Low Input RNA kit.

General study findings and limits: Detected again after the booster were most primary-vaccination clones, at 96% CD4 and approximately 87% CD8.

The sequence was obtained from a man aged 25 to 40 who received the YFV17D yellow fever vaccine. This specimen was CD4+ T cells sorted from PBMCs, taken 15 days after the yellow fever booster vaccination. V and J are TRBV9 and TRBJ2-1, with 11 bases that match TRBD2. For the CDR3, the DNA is TGTGCCAGCAGCGTAGAGGGACTAGCGGCTAGGAAGCAGTTCTTC. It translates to CASSVEGLAARKQFF.